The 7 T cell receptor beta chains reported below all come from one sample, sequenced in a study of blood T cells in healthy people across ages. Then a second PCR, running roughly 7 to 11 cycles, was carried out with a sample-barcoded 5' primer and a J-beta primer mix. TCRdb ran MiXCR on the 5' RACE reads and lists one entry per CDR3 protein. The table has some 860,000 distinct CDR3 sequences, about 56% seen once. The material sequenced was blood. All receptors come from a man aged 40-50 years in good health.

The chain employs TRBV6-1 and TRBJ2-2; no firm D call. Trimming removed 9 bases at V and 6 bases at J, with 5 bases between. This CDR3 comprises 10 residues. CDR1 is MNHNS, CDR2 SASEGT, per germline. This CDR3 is CASRSGELFF. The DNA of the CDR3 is TGTGCCAGTAGGTCCGGGGAGCTGTTTTTT.

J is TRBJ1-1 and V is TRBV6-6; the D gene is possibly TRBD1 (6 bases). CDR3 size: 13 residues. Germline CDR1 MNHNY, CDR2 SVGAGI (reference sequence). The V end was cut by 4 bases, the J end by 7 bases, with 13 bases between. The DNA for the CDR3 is TGTGCCAGCAGTTCTTTGACGACAGGTGAAGCTTTCTTT. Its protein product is CASSSLTTGEAFF.

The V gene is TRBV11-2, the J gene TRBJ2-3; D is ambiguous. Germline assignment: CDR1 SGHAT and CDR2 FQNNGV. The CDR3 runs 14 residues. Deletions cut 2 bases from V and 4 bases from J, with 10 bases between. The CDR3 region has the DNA TGTGCCAGCAGCTTAATAGGGATGGCAGATACGCAGTATTTT. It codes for CASSLIGMADTQYF.

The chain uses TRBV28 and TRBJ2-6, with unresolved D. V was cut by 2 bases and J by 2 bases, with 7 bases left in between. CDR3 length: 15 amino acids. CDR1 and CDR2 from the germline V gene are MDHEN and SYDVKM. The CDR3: CASSLSSPGANVLTF. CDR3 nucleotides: TGTGCCAGCAGTTTAAGTAGTCCTGGGGCCAACGTCCTGACTTTC.

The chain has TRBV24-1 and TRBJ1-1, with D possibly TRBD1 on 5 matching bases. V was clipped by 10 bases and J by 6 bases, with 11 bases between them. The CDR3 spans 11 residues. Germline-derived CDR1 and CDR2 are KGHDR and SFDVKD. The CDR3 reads CATSGGPEAFF. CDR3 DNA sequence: TGTGCCACATCTGGGGGTCCTGAAGCTTTCTTT.

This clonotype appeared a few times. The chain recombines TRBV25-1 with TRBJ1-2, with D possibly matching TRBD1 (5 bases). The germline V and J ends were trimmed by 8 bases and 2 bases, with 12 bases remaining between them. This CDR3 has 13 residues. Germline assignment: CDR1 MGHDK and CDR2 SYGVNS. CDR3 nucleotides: TGTGCCAGCTGGGACCCCTCCAACTATGGCTACACCTTC. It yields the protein CASWDPSNYGYTF.

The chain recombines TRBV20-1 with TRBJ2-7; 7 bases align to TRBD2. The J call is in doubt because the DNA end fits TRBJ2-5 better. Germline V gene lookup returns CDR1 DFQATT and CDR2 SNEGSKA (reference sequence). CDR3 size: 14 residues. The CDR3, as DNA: TGCAGTGCCCCCCACTCGGGGGGAGAGGAGACCCAGTACTTC. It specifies CSAPHSGGEETQYF.